The T cell receptor beta chain described here comes from a study of blood T cell repertoires in COVID-19. As for the study in general: COVID-19 samples collected from the United States, Italy and Spain covered acute and convalescent phases. T cells, B-cell-depleted T cells, or PBMCs supplied cDNA or gDNA.

This clone was found a few times. V was pared by 6 bases and J by 0 bases, with 8 bases of the junction left unmatched. The CDR3 sequence is 18 residues long. Germline V lookup: CDR1 WSHSY, CDR2 SAAADI. Original processing notes: For nucleated cells, counts were estimated from reference gene primer amplification. Using immunoSEQ multiplex PCR, the repertoire was profiled, and TCRdb retains in-frame clones only, with some absent. The DNA gave D and trimming, while V, J and clone size come from that table. The sample lists under 250,000 clones, around four fifths occurring once. Sequences were obtained from peripheral blood. V and J are TRBV10-2 and TRBJ2-1; 13 bases are shared with TRBD2. This receptor was taken from a woman in her seventies with acute or convalescent COVID-19. The chain's CDR3 is CASSLTSGGASSYNEQFF. The CDR3, as DNA: TGCGCCAGCAGCCTTACTAGCGGGGGGGCGAGCTCCTACAATGAGCAGTTCTTC.